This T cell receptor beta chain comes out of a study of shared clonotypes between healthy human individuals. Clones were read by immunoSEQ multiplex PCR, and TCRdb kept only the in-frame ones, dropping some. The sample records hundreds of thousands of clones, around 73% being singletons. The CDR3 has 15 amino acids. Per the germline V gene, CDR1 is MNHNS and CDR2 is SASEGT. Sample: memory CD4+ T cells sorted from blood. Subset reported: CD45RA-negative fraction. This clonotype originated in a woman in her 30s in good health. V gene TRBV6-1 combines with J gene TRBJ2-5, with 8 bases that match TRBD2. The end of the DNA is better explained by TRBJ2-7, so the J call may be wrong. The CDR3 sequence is CASRPPGGGVYEQYF. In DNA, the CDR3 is TGTGCCAGCAGACCCCCCGGGGGGGGTGTCTACGAGCAGTACTTC.